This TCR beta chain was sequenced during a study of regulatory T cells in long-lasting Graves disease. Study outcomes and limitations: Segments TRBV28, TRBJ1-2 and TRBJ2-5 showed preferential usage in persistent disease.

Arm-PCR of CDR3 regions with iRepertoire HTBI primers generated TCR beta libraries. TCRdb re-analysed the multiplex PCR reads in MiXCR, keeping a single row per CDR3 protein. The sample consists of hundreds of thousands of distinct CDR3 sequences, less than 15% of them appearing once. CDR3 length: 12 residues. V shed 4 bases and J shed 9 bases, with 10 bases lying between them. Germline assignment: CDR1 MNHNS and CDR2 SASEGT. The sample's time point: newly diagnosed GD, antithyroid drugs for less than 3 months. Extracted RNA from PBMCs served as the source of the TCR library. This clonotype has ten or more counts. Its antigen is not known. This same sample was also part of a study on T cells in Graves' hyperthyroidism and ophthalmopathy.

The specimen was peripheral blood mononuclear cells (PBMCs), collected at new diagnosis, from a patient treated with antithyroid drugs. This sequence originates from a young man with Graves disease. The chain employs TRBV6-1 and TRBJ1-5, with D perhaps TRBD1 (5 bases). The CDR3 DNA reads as TGTGCCAGCAGTGTCACAGGTGGGCCCCAGCATTTT. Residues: CASSVTGGPQHF.